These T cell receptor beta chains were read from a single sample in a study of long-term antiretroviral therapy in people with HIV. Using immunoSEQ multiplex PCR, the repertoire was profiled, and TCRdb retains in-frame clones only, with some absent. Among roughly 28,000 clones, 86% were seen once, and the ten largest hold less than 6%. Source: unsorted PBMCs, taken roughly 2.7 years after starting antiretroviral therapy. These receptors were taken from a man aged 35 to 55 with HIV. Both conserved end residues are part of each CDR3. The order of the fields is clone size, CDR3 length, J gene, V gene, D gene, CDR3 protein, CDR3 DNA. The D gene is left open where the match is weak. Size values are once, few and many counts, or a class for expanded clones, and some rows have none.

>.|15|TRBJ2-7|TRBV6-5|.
CASSSLTPGPNEQYF
TGTGCCAGCAGTTCTTTAACCCCCGGGCCAAACGAGCAGTACTTC
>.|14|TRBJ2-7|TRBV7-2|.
CATGAGEVGNEQYF
TGTGCCACCGGGGCTGGTGAAGTCGGAAACGAGCAGTACTTC
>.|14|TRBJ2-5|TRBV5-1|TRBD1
CASSSHRGRETQYF
TGCGCCAGCAGCTCCCACAGGGGACGAGAGACCCAGTACTTC
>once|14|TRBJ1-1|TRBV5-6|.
CASSFGAKGTEAFF
TGTGCCAGCAGCTTCGGGGCGAAAGGGACTGAAGCTTTCTTT
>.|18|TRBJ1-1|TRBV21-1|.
CASCPIGAGPKLTGEAFF
TGTGCCAGCTGTCCTATAGGAGCAGGGCCAAAATTAACAGGTGAAGCTTTCTTT
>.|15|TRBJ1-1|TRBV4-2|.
CASSQGGITNTEAFF
TGTGCCAGCAGCCAAGGGGGCATTACGAACACTGAAGCTTTCTTT
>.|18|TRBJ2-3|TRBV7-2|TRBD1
CASSSGTGGLRTTDTQYF
TGTGCCAGCAGCTCCGGAACAGGGGGACTGCGGACAACAGATACGCAGTATTTT
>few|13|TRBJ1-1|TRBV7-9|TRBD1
CASSRQGATEAFF
TGTGCCAGCAGCCGACAGGGGGCAACTGAAGCTTTCTTT
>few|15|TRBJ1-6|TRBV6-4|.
CASSHRVGGNSPLHF
TGTGCCAGCAGCCACAGGGTCGGAGGTAATTCACCCCTCCACTTT
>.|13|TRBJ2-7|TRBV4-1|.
CASAARGSDEQYF
TGCGCCAGCGCCGCCCGGGGGTCGGACGAGCAGTACTTC
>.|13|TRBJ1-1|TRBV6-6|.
CASSYRERGEAFF
TGTGCCAGCAGTTACAGGGAACGGGGAGAAGCTTTCTTT
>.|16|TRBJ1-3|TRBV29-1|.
CSVERYYPRSGNTIYF
TGCAGCGTTGAACGGTATTACCCACGCTCTGGAAACACCATATATTTT
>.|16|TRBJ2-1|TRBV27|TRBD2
CASSLSASGRIDEQFF
TGTGCCAGCAGTTTATCGGCTAGCGGGAGGATCGATGAGCAGTTCTTC
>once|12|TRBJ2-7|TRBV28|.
CASSRARYEQYF
TGTGCCAGCAGTCGGGCCCGGTACGAGCAGTACTTC
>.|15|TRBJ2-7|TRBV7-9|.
CASSPVTGETYEQYF
TGTGCCAGCAGTCCAGTGACAGGCGAAACCTACGAGCAGTACTTC
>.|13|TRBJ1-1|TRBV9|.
CASSATGRTEAFF
TGTGCCAGCAGCGCAACAGGGAGGACTGAAGCTTTCTTT
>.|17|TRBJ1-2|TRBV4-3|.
CASSQDTAGGNRYGYTF
TGCGCCAGCAGCCAAGATACAGCTGGGGGGAACCGCTATGGCTACACCTTC
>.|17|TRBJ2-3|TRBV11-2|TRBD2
CATTAGSGGPERYTQYF
TGTGCCACCACGGCCGGTAGCGGGGGCCCCGAACGGTATACGCAGTATTTT
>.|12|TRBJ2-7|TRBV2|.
CASSPYLYEQYF
TGTGCCAGCAGTCCATATTTGTACGAGCAGTACTTC
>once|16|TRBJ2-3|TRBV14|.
CASSQDERSRTDTQYF
TGTGCCAGCAGCCAAGACGAAAGGTCTCGGACAGATACGCAGTATTTT
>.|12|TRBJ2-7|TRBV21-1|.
CASSKAVYEQYF
TGTGCCAGCAGCAAGGCCGTTTACGAGCAGTACTTC
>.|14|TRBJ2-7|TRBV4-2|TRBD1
CASSHGTGEYEQYF
TGTGCCAGCAGCCACGGGACAGGAGAATACGAGCAGTACTTC
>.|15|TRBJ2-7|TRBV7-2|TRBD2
CASSQSPGLALEQYF
TGTGCCAGCAGCCAGAGCCCGGGACTAGCTCTCGAGCAGTACTTC
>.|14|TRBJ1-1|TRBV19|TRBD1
CASNPGQVNTEAFF
TGTGCCAGTAATCCGGGACAGGTGAACACTGAAGCTTTCTTT
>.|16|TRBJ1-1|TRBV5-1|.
CASSPALGRQNTEAFF
TGCGCCAGCAGCCCCGCGTTGGGGAGGCAGAACACTGAAGCTTTCTTT
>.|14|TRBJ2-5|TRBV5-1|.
CASSSGGTGETQYF
TGCGCCAGCAGCTCGGGCGGGACTGGGGAGACCCAGTACTTC
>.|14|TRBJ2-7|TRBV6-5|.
CASSQRDSRGEQYF
TGTGCCAGCAGTCAGAGGGACTCGCGGGGCGAGCAGTACTTC
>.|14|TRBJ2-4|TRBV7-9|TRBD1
CASRPGQGANIQYF
TGTGCCAGCAGACCGGGACAGGGAGCAAACATTCAGTACTTC
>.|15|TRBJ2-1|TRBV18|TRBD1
CASSSPGQGYNEQFF
TGTGCCAGCTCATCGCCGGGACAGGGCTACAATGAGCAGTTCTTC
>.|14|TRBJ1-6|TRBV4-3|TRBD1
CASSQGTGDSPLHF
TGCGCCAGCAGCCAAGGGACAGGTGACTCACCCCTCCACTTT
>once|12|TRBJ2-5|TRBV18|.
CASSPGEETQYF
TGTGCCAGCTCACCAGGGGAAGAGACCCAGTACTTC
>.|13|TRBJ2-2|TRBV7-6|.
CASSLAGKGELFF
TGTGCCAGCAGCTTAGCCGGTAAAGGGGAGCTGTTTTTT
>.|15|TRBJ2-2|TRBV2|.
CASKRTVANTGELFF
TGTGCCAGCAAAAGGACGGTCGCGAACACCGGGGAGCTGTTTTTT
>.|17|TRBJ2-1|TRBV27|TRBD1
CASSPFTGQLSYNEQFF
TGTGCCAGCAGTCCGTTTACGGGACAGCTCTCCTACAATGAGCAGTTCTTC
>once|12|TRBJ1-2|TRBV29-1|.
CSVVNLWGGYTF
TGCAGCGTTGTAAATCTTTGGGGGGGCTACACCTTC
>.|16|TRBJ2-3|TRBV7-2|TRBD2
CASSVPLAGAGDTQYF
TGTGCCAGCAGCGTGCCTCTAGCGGGAGCAGGAGATACGCAGTATTTT
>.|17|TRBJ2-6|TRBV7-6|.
CASSLETPGRGANVLTF
TGTGCCAGCAGCTTAGAAACCCCGGGGCGCGGGGCCAACGTCCTGACTTTC
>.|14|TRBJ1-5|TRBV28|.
CASSLKSSNQPQHF
TGTGCCAGCAGTTTAAAGTCAAGCAATCAGCCCCAGCATTTT
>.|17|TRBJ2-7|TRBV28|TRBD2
CASSSRLAGDSSHEQYF
TGTGCCAGCAGCTCCAGACTAGCGGGGGACTCTTCTCACGAGCAGTACTTC
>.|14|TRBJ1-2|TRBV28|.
CASSPDRANYGYTF
TGTGCCAGCAGTCCCGACAGAGCTAACTATGGCTACACCTTC
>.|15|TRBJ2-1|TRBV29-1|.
CSVEGRTGAFNEQFF
TGCAGCGTTGAAGGGCGAACAGGAGCCTTCAATGAGCAGTTCTTC
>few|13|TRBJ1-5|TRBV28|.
CASSFRGVQPQHF
TGTGCCAGCAGTTTCCGGGGGGTTCAGCCCCAGCATTTT
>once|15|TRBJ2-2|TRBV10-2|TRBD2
CASRGTSPKTGELFF
TGCGCCAGCAGGGGGACTAGTCCAAAAACCGGGGAGCTGTTTTTT
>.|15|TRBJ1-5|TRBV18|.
CASSKGRGGNQPQHF
TGTGCCAGCTCAAAAGGCAGGGGTGGCAATCAGCCCCAGCATTTT
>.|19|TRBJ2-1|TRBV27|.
CASSLIGIRESFGYNEQFF
TGTGCCAGCAGTTTAATTGGGATTAGGGAGTCTTTTGGGTACAATGAGCAGTTCTTC
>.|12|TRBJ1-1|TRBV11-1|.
CASSLIGTEAFF
TGTGCCAGCAGCCTCATTGGCACTGAAGCTTTCTTT
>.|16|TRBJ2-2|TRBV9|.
CASSVAGHENTGELFF
TGTGCCAGCAGCGTAGCGGGACACGAGAACACCGGGGAGCTGTTTTTT
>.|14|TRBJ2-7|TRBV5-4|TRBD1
CASSLAQGAYEQYF
TGTGCCAGCAGCTTGGCACAGGGGGCCTACGAGCAGTACTTC
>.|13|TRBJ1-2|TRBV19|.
CASSMGPPRGYTF
TGTGCCAGTAGTATGGGCCCGCCTAGGGGCTACACCTTC
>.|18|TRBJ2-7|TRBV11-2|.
CASSQGTGGSGRAHEQYF
TGTGCCAGCAGCCAAGGGACAGGGGGTAGCGGGAGGGCCCACGAGCAGTACTTC
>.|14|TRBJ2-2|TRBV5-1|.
CASSLRVYTGELFF
TGCGCCAGCAGCTTGAGGGTTTACACCGGGGAGCTGTTTTTT
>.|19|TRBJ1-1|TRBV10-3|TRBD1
CAISESAGTGGALVTEAFF
TGTGCCATCAGTGAGTCTGCCGGGACAGGGGGCGCTTTGGTCACTGAAGCTTTCTTT
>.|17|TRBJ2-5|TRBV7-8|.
CASSLNLQSYYVETQYF
TGTGCCAGCAGCTTAAACCTGCAGAGTTATTATGTGGAGACCCAGTACTTC
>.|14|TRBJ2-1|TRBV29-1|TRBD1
CSVPTGSAYNEQFF
TGCAGCGTTCCGACAGGGTCCGCTTACAATGAGCAGTTCTTC
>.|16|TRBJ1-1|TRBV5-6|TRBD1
CASSSIPGQGPTEAFF
TGTGCCAGCAGCTCAATTCCGGGACAGGGGCCCACTGAAGCTTTCTTT
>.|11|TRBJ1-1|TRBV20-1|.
CSAVGNTEAFF
TGCAGTGCGGTAGGGAACACTGAAGCTTTCTTT
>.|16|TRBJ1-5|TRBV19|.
CASSILRADGNQPQHF
TGTGCCAGTAGTATCCTAAGGGCGGATGGCAATCAGCCCCAGCATTTT
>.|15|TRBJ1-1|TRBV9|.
CASSVGSRGNTEAFF
TGTGCCAGCAGCGTAGGATCCAGGGGGAACACTGAAGCTTTCTTT
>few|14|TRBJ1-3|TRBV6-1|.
CASSEGVEGNTIYF
TGTGCCAGCAGTGAAGGGGTGGAAGGAAACACCATATATTTT